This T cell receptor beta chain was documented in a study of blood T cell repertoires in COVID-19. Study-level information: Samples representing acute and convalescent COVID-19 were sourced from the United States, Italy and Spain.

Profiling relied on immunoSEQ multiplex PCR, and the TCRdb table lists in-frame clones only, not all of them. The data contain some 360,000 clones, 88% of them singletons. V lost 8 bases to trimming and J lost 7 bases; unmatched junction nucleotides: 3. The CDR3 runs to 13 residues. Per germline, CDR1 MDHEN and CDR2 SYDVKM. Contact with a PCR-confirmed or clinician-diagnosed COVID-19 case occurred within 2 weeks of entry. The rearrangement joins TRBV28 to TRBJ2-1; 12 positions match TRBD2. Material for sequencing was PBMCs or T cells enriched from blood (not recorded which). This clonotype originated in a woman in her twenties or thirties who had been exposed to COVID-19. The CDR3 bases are TGTGCCAGCTTCGGACTAGCGGGAAATGAGCAGTTCTTC. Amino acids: CASFGLAGNEQFF.